A single sample gave rise to the 24 T cell receptor beta chains below, sequenced in a study of neurological immune-mediated disorders. TCRdb ran MiXCR on the 5' RACE reads and lists one entry per CDR3 protein. The data show some 45,000 distinct CDR3 sequences, around 14% seen once. The time point is: longitudinal time-point 2. Sequencing used PBMCs. The receptors shown here come from a male donor with HTLV-1-associated myelopathy (HAM/TSP).

This clonotype was counted ten times or more. V and J are TRBV5-1 and TRBJ1-6; perhaps TRBD1 as D (5 bases). This CDR3 has 16 amino acids. CDR1 is SGHRS, CDR2 YFSETQ, per germline. V lost 0 bases to trimming and J lost 5 bases, with 12 bases between them. CDR3 coding DNA: TGCGCCAGCAGCTTGGGGGGCCTGACCGATAATTCACCCCTCCACTTT. This translates into CASSLGGLTDNSPLHF. Full variable domain (missing parts from reference TRBV5-1 and TRBJ1-6): KAGVTQTPRYLIKTRGQQVTLSCSPISGHRSVSWYQQTPGQGLQFLFEYFSETQRNKGNFPGRFSGRQFSNSRSEMNVSTLELGDSALYLCASSLGGLTDNSPLHFGNGTRLTVT.

This clonotype was counted at least ten times. The rearrangement uses TRBV20-1 and TRBJ1-1; D may be TRBD1 (5 bases). The CDR3 length is 15 residues. Germline values: CDR1 DFQATT, CDR2 SNEGSKA (reference sequence). Trimming removed 1 base at V and 5 bases at J, with 17 bases between. CDR3 sequence (DNA): TGCAGTGCTAGAGTGGAGGGCAGGGTGGGGACTGAAGCTTTCTTT. This encodes CSARVEGRVGTEAFF.

This clonotype was picked up many times. The chain combines TRBV28 with TRBJ2-3; D possibly corresponds to TRBD1 (5 bases). Germline assignment: CDR1 MDHEN and CDR2 SYDVKM. The CDR3 extends over 17 amino acids. Trimming cost V 2 bases and J 2 bases, with 17 bases left between them. The CDR3 region has the DNA TGTGCCAGCAGTTTACCGTCTGGACACGAACTCACAGATACGCAGTATTTT. Encoded protein: CASSLPSGHELTDTQYF.

A word on this clonotype: A clone one base away is much larger, so this may be a read error. The CDR3 bases are TGTGCCAGCAGCTTAGCGGGCGGTGACTCTGGAAACACCATATGTTTT. It yields the protein CASSLAGGDSGNTICF. J is TRBJ1-3 and V is TRBV7-6; D remains unclear. This CDR3 contains 16 residues. The germline V gene encodes CDR1 SGHVS and CDR2 FNYEAQ.

This clonotype was observed many times. The chain couples TRBV24-1 to TRBJ2-3; D is ambiguous. Per the germline V gene, CDR1 is KGHDR and CDR2 is SFDVKD. V lost 0 bases, J lost 0 bases, and 6 bases lay in between. This CDR3 contains 15 residues. CDR3 sequence (DNA): TGTGCCACCAGTGATTTGCAGACTAGCACAGATACGCAGTATTTT. This encodes CATSDLQTSTDTQYF.

This clonotype was seen ten or more times. V is TRBV20-1 and J is TRBJ2-1; 8 nucleotides align to TRBD1. V trimming: 3 bases; J trimming: 6 bases; junction bases outside the gene matches: 7. The CDR3 totals 14 residues. The germline CDR1 and CDR2 sequences are DFQATT and SNEGSKA (reference sequence). CDR3 protein: CSASRGRYLNEQFF. CDR3 sequence (DNA): TGCAGTGCTAGCAGGGGGCGGTATCTCAATGAGCAGTTCTTC.

Worth noting for this clonotype: A clone one base away is much larger, so this may be a read error. The chain combines TRBV13 with TRBJ1-4; 10 nucleotides match TRBD1. The germline V gene has CDR1 PRHDT and CDR2 FYEKMQ (reference sequence). CDR3 length equals 15 residues. Germline trimming cut 4 bases from V and 7 bases from J; bases unmatched to any gene: 6. The CDR3 sequence is CASSCRTGGIEKLFF. The DNA of the CDR3 is TGTGCCAGCAGCTGTAGGACAGGGGGAATTGAAAAACTGTTTTTT.

In its sample, this clonotype was seen many times. The genes are TRBV20-1 and TRBJ2-1; no clear D. CDR1 is DFQATT, CDR2 SNEGSKA, per germline (reference sequence). The V end was cut by 2 bases, the J end by 0 bases, with 11 bases between. This CDR3 is built from 15 residues. The CDR3 DNA reads TGCAGTGCTAGACGTTTGGGAAGCTCCTACAATGAGCAGTTCTTC. Its translation is CSARRLGSSYNEQFF.

This clonotype has at least ten counts. The rearrangement uses TRBV27 and TRBJ1-4; no clear D gene. The V gene lost 3 bases and the J gene lost 7 bases, with 18 bases spanning the gap. CDR3 length equals 16 residues. CDR1 and CDR2 (germline): MNHEY, SMNVEV (reference sequence). The CDR3 DNA follows: TGTGCCAGCAGTTTGGGTCCCGGACCCGGGGTTGAAAAACTGTTTTTT. This translates into CASSLGPGPGVEKLFF.

This clonotype has a count of ten or more. V and J are TRBV12-3 or TRBV12-4 and TRBJ1-5; D might be TRBD1 (6 bases). CDR3 size: 15 residues. Trimming took 3 bases from V and 1 from J, leaving 10 bases between them. The DNA of the CDR3 is TGTGCCAGCAGTTTCGCAGGGGCGAGCAATCAGCCCCAGCATTTT. Its protein is CASSFAGASNQPQHF.

This clonotype was seen only once. One junction end disagrees with the germline gene, perhaps due to a read error. This chain joins TRBV19 and TRBJ2-7; 9 positions agree with TRBD1. The CDR3 contains 14 residues. Germline assignment: CDR1 LNHDA and CDR2 SQIVND (reference sequence). The CDR3 loop reads CASSRRDRDYEEYF. As DNA, the CDR3 is TGTGCCAGTAGTCGCCGGGACAGGGACTACGAGGAGTACTTC.

This clonotype was counted ten times or more. This chain links TRBV3-1 with TRBJ2-6, with D perhaps matching TRBD1 (6 bases). The CDR3 loop spans 15 amino acids. V lost 7 bases and J 0 bases, leaving 10 bases between the germline ends. From germline, CDR1 is LGHDT and CDR2 YNNKEL (reference sequence). The chain's CDR3 is CASTLRGSGANVLTF. CDR3 DNA: TGTGCCAGCACCCTCAGGGGCTCTGGGGCCAACGTCCTGACTTTC. Combining the CDR3 with reference TRBV3-1 and TRBJ2-6 gives the whole variable domain DTAVSQTPKYLVTQMGNDKSIKCEQNLGHDTMYWYKQDSKKFLKIMFSYNNKELIINETVPNRFSPKSPDKAHLNLHINSLELGDSAVYFCASTLRGSGANVLTFGAGSRLTVL.

About this clonotype itself: One junction end does not reproduce the germline sequence, and a read error may be involved. The chain employs TRBV3-1 and TRBJ2-3; the D gene is possibly TRBD2 (5 bases). The germline V gene encodes CDR1 LGHDT and CDR2 YNNKEL (reference sequence). The CDR3 covers 13 residues. CDR3 DNA: TGTGCCACCAGCCAAAGGGAGCGGGATACGCAGTATTTT. Its translation is CATSQRERDTQYF.

In this sample, this clonotype turned up many times. The chain combines TRBV29-1 with TRBJ1-2; D gene ambiguous. Germline-derived CDR1 and CDR2 are SQVTM and ANQGSEA. The ends were cut back, 5 bases at V and 8 bases at J, with 12 bases in the middle. This CDR3 has 11 amino acids. The CDR3 spells CSVRTLGGYTF. CDR3 in DNA: TGCAGCGTTCGAACCCTGGGAGGCTACACCTTC.

At least ten counts were recorded for this clonotype. The chain links TRBV7-2 to TRBJ2-1, with D perhaps matching TRBD2 (6 bases). The ends were cut back, 6 bases at V and 2 bases at J, with 17 bases in the middle. The length of the CDR3 is 16 residues. Germline V gene sequence: CDR1 SGHTA, CDR2 FQGNSA. CDR3 nucleotide sequence: TGTGCCAGCAGTCGTCTCGGGGGACTGCCCTACAATGAGCAGTTCTTC. It encodes CASSRLGGLPYNEQFF.

This clonotype has a count of ten or more. The chain combines TRBV5-1 with TRBJ1-6, with a possible D match to TRBD1 (6 bases). The V end lost 2 bases, the J end lost 0 bases, and 12 bases lay between the germline ends. The CDR3 has 17 amino acids. The germline CDR1 and CDR2 sequences are SGHRS and YFSETQ. This chain's CDR3 is CASSFSEDSSYNSPLHF. The CDR3 region has the DNA TGCGCCAGCAGCTTCTCTGAGGACAGCTCCTATAATTCACCCCTCCACTTT.

This clonotype was counted ten times or more. The V gene is TRBV2, the J gene TRBJ1-6, with D tentatively TRBD1 (6 bases). The CDR3 is made up of 16 amino acids. The ends were cut back, 2 bases at V and 10 bases at J, with 18 bases in the middle. Per the germline V gene, CDR1 is SNHLY and CDR2 is FYNNEI. CDR3 sequence reads: CASSENQQGLGSPLHF. The CDR3 nucleotides are TGTGCCAGCAGTGAAAACCAACAGGGCTTAGGGTCACCCCTCCACTTT.

There are many counts of this clonotype. The V and J genes are TRBV5-1 and TRBJ2-7; tentatively, D is TRBD1 (6 bases). This CDR3 spans 14 amino acids. V was pared by 1 base and J by 5 bases, with 13 bases between. CDR1 and CDR2 (germline): SGHRS, YFSETQ. The CDR3 protein is CASSLFGRGNEQYF. The CDR3 DNA is TGCGCCAGCAGCTTGTTCGGCAGGGGAAACGAGCAGTACTTC.

This clonotype was detected ten times or more. The CDR3 protein is CASSLMDSSYGYTF. The CDR3 DNA is TGCGCCAGCAGCTTGATGGACAGCTCCTATGGCTACACCTTC. The rearrangement links TRBV5-1 to TRBJ1-2, with D perhaps TRBD1 (6 bases). The germline V gene encodes CDR1 SGHRS and CDR2 YFSETQ. The CDR3 sequence is 14 residues long. Deletions cut 1 base from V and 4 bases from J, with 11 bases between.

This clonotype was found many times. In DNA form, the CDR3 reads TGTGCCAGCAGCTTTGGAGCGGGGGAGGGAGCTTTCTTT. This translates into CASSFGAGEGAFF. The V and J genes are TRBV5-6 and TRBJ1-1, with D maybe TRBD1 (5 bases). The V gene lost 2 bases and the J gene lost 10 bases, with 15 bases spanning the gap. The V gene's germline CDR1 is SGHDT and CDR2 YYEEEE. The CDR3 runs to 13 residues.

This clonotype was recorded many times. CDR3 sequence: CASSLWENYGYTF. The DNA of the CDR3 is TGCGCCAGCAGCTTATGGGAGAACTATGGCTACACCTTC. The chain recombines TRBV5-1 with TRBJ1-2, with D uncertain. V was cut by 2 bases and J by 2 bases, with 7 bases left in between. The CDR3 runs 13 residues. Looked up from germline, CDR1 is SGHRS and CDR2 is YFSETQ.

This clonotype has a handful of counts. A clone one base away is much larger, so this may be a read error. The chain employs TRBV20-1 and TRBJ2-7; D is perhaps TRBD1 or TRBD2 (5 bases each). Germline CDR1 is DFQATT and CDR2 is SNEGSKA (reference sequence). V was clipped by 0 bases and J by 0 bases, with 12 bases between them. CDR3 length equals 15 residues. For the CDR3, the DNA is TGCAGTGCTAGAGATATGGGACGGAGCTCCTACGAGCAGTACTTC. This codes for CSARDMGRSSYEQYF.

The rearrangement links TRBV3-1 to TRBJ2-7; D uncertain. This CDR3 is 12 amino acids long. The V gene's germline CDR1 is LGHDT and CDR2 YNNKEL (reference sequence). Trimming took 2 bases from V and 7 from J, leaving 9 bases between them. The CDR3 protein is CASSQLEREQYF. The CDR3 nucleotides are TGTGCCAGCAGCCAACTTGAGAGGGAGCAGTACTTC.

Many counts were recorded for this clonotype. The rearrangement joins TRBV12-3 or TRBV12-4 to TRBJ2-7; D is unclear. The CDR3 is 15 residues long. Trimming pared 0 bases from V and 3 bases from J, leaving 12 bases between. CDR3 sequence reads: CASSLAEGDLYEQYF. Written as DNA, the CDR3 is TGTGCCAGCAGTTTAGCGGAAGGAGACCTCTACGAGCAGTACTTC.